The source of this T cell receptor (beta chain) is a study of radiotherapy plus CTLA-4 blockade in lung cancer. As for the study in general: Of the patients, 15% to 20% showed objective responses and roughly 34% attained disease control.

In regard to this clone: Its specificity is not known.

Study findings and constraints: Clones of tumor-derived TCRs expanded in blood after radiotherapy plus ipilimumab. Early blood T cell clone dynamics, with interferon-beta, were reported to best predict response.

Ipilimumab CTLA-4 blockade and focal radiation were given to patients with chemo-refractory metastatic non-small-cell lung cancer. The CDR3 runs 14 residues. V lost 7 bases and J 1 base, leaving 13 bases between the germline ends. Germline assignment: CDR1 MNHNS and CDR2 SASEGT. Generated by immunoSEQ multiplex PCR, the TCRdb table keeps only in-frame clones and is missing some. The table lists 26,000 or so clones, 70% to 80% of them singletons. The input for sequencing was peripheral blood, taken from a patient treated with radiotherapy plus ipilimumab. The clonotype was recovered from a human donor with non-small cell lung cancer who had stable disease on radiotherapy plus ipilimumab. The chain employs TRBV6-1 and TRBJ1-1, with no clear D. This CDR3 reads CASTPNRGNTEAFF. The CDR3 nucleotides read TGTGCCAGCACTCCAAATCGAGGGAACACTGAAGCTTTCTTT.